Detailed here is one T cell receptor beta chain. What it binds is unknown. The CDR3 runs 15 residues. The data were taken from a study of cytomegalovirus exposure and HLA in healthy donors. Study-wide points: By HLA locus, TCR association rates varied in a later analysis, with DRB1 showing the most and HLA-C the fewest. Later, an analysis found that common viral pathogens appeared to be linked with several of the most significant clusters. Cytomegalovirus association was listed for approximately 160 TCR beta chains.

Use of 60 Vbeta and 13 Jbeta primers characterized the PCR. The table came from immunoSEQ multiplex PCR; TCRdb's copy has only in-frame clones and leaves some out. This sample carries about 140,000 clones, 80% of them seen once, and the ten largest clones take almost 7%. This chain connects TRBV21-1 to TRBJ2-7; TRBD2, as called in the table, went unchecked against the DNA. TRBV21-1 is a pseudogene. The sequence derives from a man aged 40-55 years in good health and CMV-seropositive. Sequencing was carried out using PBMCs. Here the CDR3 reads CASILADGGPYEQYF. DNA for the CDR3: TGTGCCAGCATCCTAGCTGACGGGGGGCCCTACGAGCAGTACTTC.